This T cell receptor (beta chain) was recorded in a study of T cells in Graves' hyperthyroidism and ophthalmopathy. Study outcomes and limitations: The blood repertoire included most of the expanded thyroid clonotypes above 0.001.

TCR beta CDR3 regions were amplified from RNA transcripts. When the TCR CDR3 underwent first-round RT-PCR, the HTBI primer set was used. TCRdb passed the multiplex PCR reads through MiXCR, listing each CDR3 protein once. Of hundreds of thousands of distinct CDR3 sequences listed, around 22% are singletons. Individuals with ophthalmopathy presented a Clinical Activity Score of at least 3, a NOSPECS grade of at least 4 and a duration under 3 months. Diagnostic assessment was based on clinical symptoms, serum thyroxine and TRAb, thyroid ultrasound and orbital computed tomography. This clonotype was seen many times. Antigen unknown. Germline values: CDR1 SGHVS, CDR2 FNYEAQ. CDR3 length equals 14 residues. V lost 5 bases, J lost 3 bases, and 14 bases lay in between.

Sequencing was performed on blood. This TCR came from a woman aged 25-40 years with Graves' ophthalmopathy. The gene calls are TRBV7-6 and TRBJ2-7; D is perhaps TRBD2 (6 bases). The CDR3: CASSKDGGRYEQYF. CDR3 DNA: TGTGCCAGCAGCAAGGACGGGGGACGCTACGAGCAGTACTTC.